The clone carrying this TCR beta chain was seen a few times. Its antigen remains unidentified. TCR beta libraries were prepared from cDNA with unique molecular identifiers. cDNA molecules numbering about 470,000 came from roughly 1 to 10 million T cells. TCRdb reprocessed the PCR reads with MiXCR, giving one entry per CDR3 protein. The repertoire holds some 700,000 distinct CDR3 sequences, with 55% to 60% as singletons. These data originate in a study of post-analysis software for immune sequencing data. For the study at large: Patients had relapsing-remitting, secondary progressive or progressive-relapsing multiple sclerosis; some lacked subtype.

Germline V CDR1 and CDR2: ENHRY, SYGVKD. Trimming removed 8 bases from V and 2 bases from J, with 16 bases in between. This CDR3 has 16 amino acids. Broader study findings: Controls showed significantly higher normalized Chao1 diversity than did multiple sclerosis patients. By F measure, strong co-clustering occurred among samples prepared in the same batch. Patients used about 5 TRBV segments, including TRBV5-6, TRBV5-1 and TRBV20-1, more often than controls.

The gene calls are TRBV10-3 and TRBJ2-6; D is uncertain. The sample taken for sequencing was blood. This receptor was identified in a girl aged 2-15 years with multiple sclerosis. The CDR3 DNA follows: TGTGCCATCCTATCAGACGCCCCCCCTGGGGCCAACGTCCTGACTTTC. Encoded protein: CAILSDAPPGANVLTF.